This T cell receptor beta chain derives from a study of blood T cell repertoires in COVID-19. Study summary: The samples span acute and convalescent COVID-19 from the United States, Italy and Spain. From T cells, B-cell-depleted T cells, or PBMCs came the material, which was cDNA or gDNA.

Original data processing: Reference gene primer amplification gave estimated nucleated cell counts. The method was immunoSEQ multiplex PCR; TCRdb's version includes in-frame clones alone and lacks a portion of them. That table gives V, J and clone size, and the DNA gave D and trimming. The sample holds about 39,000 clones, about 77% seen once. Losses at the gene ends were 5 bases for V and 10 bases for J; bases not matched to a gene: 7. Germline values: CDR1 SGHAT, CDR2 FQNNGV. This CDR3 has 12 amino acids. This clone was seen more than once but under ten times. The chain employs TRBV11-2 and TRBJ1-1; 7 nucleotides align to TRBD1. The clonotype comes from a man older than 75 with acute or convalescent COVID-19. Material: peripheral blood. The CDR3 nucleotides are TGTGCCAGCAGCGTACACAGGGGCAGAGCTTTCTTT. Residues: CASSVHRGRAFF.